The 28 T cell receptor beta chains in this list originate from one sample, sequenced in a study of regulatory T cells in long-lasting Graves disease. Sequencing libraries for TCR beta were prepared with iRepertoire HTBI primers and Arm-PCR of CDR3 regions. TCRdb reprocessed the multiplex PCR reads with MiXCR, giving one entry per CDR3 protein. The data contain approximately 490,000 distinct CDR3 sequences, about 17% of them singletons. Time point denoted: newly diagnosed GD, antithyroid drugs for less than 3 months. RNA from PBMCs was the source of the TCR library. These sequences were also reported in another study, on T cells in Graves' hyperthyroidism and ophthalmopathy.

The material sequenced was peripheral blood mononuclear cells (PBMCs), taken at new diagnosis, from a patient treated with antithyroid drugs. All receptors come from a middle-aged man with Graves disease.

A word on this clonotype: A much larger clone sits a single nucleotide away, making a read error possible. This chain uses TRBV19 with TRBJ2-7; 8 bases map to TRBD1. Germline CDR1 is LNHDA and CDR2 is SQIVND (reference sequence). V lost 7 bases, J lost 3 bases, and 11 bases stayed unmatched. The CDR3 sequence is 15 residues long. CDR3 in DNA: TGTGCCAGTATTGTCGCGGACAGGGTGTTCTACGAGCAGTACTTC. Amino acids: CASIVADRVFYEQYF.

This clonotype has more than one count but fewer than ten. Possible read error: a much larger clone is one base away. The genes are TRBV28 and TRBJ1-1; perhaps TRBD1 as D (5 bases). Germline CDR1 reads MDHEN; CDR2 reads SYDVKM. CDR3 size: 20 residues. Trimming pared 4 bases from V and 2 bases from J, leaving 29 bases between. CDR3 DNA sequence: TGTGCCAGCAGTTCTTCCGCCCAAAGGGGATTCTATATGGCAAACACTGAAGCTTTCTTT. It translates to CASSSSAQRGFYMANTEAFF.

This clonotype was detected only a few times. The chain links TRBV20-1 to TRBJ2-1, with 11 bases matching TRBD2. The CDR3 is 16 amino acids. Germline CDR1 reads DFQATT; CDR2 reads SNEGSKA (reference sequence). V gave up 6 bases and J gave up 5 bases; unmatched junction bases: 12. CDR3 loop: CSAPSTSGSVDNEQFF. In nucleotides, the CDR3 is TGCAGTGCGCCCTCCACTAGCGGGAGTGTCGACAATGAGCAGTTCTTC.

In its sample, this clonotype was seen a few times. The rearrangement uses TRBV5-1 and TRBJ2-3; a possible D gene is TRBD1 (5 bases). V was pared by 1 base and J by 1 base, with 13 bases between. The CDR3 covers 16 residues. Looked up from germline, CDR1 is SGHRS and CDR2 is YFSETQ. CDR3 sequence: CASSLKWGAGTDTQYF. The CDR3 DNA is TGCGCCAGCAGCTTGAAGTGGGGCGCGGGCACAGATACGCAGTATTTT.

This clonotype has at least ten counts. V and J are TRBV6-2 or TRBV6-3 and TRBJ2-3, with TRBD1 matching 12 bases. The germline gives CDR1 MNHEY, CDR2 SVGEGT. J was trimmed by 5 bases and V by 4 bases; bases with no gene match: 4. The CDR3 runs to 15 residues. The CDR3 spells CASSSGQGAVDTQYF. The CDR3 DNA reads TGTGCCAGCAGTTCGGGACAGGGGGCGGTAGATACGCAGTATTTT.

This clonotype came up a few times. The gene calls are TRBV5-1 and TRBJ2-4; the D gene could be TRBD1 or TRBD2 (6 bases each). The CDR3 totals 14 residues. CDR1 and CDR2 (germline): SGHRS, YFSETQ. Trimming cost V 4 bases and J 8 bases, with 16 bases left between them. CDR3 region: CASSPRGGSDIQYF. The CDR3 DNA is TGCGCCAGCAGCCCCCGAGGGGGGTCAGACATTCAGTACTTC. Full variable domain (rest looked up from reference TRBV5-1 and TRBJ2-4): KAGVTQTPRYLIKTRGQQVTLSCSPISGHRSVSWYQQTPGQGLQFLFEYFSETQRNKGNFPGRFSGRQFSNSRSEMNVSTLELGDSALYLCASSPRGGSDIQYFGAGTRLSVL.

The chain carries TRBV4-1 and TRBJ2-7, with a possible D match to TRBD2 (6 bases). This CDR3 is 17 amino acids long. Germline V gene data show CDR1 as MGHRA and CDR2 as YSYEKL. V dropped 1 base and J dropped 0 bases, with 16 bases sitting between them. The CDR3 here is CASSQGMAGPISYEQYF. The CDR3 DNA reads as TGCGCCAGCAGCCAAGGGATGGCGGGGCCTATCTCCTACGAGCAGTACTTC.

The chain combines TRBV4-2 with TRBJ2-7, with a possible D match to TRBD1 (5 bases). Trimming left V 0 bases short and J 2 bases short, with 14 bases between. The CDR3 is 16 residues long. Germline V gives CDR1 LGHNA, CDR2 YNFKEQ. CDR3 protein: CASSQEEWGLPYEQYF. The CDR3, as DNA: TGTGCCAGCAGCCAAGAGGAGTGGGGCTTACCCTACGAGCAGTACTTC.

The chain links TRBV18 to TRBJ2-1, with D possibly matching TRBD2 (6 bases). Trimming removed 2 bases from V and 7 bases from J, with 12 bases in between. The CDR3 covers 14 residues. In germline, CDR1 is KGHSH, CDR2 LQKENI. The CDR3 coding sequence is TGTGCCAGCTCACCAGGGACTCAGTGGAATGAGCAGTTCTTC. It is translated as CASSPGTQWNEQFF.

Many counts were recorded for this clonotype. CDR3 sequence: CASVIGGLTGELFF. CDR3 sequence (DNA): TGTGCCAGCGTAATAGGGGGGCTGACCGGGGAGCTGTTTTTT. The chain joins TRBV6-1 to TRBJ2-2; either TRBD1 or TRBD2 may fit D (6 bases each). Germline V gene data show CDR1 as MNHNS and CDR2 as SASEGT. The CDR3 runs 14 residues. V dropped 8 bases and J dropped 5 bases, with 15 bases sitting between them.

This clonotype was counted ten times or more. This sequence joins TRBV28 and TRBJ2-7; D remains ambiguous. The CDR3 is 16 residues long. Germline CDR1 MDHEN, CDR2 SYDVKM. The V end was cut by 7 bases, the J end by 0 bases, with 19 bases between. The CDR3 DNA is TGTGCCAGCACCCACGCCCCTCTAGACGGCTCCTACGAGCAGTACTTC. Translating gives CASTHAPLDGSYEQYF.

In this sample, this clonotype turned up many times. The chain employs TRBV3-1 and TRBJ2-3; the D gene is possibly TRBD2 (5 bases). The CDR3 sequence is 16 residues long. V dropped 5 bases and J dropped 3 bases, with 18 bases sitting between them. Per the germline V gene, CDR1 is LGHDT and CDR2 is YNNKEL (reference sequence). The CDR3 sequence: CASSAHRSSGTDTQYF. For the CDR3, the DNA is TGTGCCAGCAGCGCCCACCGGTCCTCGGGGACAGATACGCAGTATTTT.

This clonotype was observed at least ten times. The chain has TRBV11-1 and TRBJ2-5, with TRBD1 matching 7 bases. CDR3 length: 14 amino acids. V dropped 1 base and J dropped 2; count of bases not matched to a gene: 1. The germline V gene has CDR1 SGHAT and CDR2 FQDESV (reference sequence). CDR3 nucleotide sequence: TGTGCCAGCAGCTTAGGACAGGGACAAGAGACCCAGTACTTC. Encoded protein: CASSLGQGQETQYF.

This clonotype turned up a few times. This chain's CDR3 is CASSYVKSTDTQYF. The DNA of the CDR3 is TGTGCCAGCAGTTACGTCAAGAGCACAGATACGCAGTATTTT. The genes are TRBV6-5 and TRBJ2-3; D gene unclear. Looked up from germline, CDR1 is MNHEY and CDR2 is SVGAGI. The CDR3 has 14 amino acids. With 2 bases removed from V and 0 bases from J, the gap between germline ends came to 6 bases.

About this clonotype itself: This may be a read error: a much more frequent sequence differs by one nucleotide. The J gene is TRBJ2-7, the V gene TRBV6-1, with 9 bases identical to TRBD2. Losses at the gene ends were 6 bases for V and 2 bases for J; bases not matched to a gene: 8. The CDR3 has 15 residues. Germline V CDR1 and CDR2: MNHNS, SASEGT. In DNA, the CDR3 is TGTGCCAGCAGACTTAGCGGGAGTATTACCTACGAGCAGTACTTC. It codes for CASRLSGSITYEQYF.

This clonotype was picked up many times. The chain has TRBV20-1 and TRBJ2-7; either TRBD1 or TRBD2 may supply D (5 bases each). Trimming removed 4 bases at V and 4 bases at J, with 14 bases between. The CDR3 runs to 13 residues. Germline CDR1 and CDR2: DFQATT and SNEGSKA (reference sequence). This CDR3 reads CSATGTLGYEQYF. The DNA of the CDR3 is TGCAGTGCTACCGGGACCCTGGGTTACGAGCAGTACTTC.

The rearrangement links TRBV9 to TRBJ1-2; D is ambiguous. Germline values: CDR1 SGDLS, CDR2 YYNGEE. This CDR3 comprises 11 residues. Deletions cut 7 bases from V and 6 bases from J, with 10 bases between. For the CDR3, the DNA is TGTGCCAGCCCGCCAGTGGATGGCTACACCTTC. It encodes CASPPVDGYTF.

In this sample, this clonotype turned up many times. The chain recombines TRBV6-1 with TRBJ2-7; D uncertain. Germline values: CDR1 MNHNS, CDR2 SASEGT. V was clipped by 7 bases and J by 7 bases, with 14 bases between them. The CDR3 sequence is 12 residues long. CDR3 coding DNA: TGTGCCAGCAACGACCCCGTAAGAGAGCAGTACTTC. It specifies CASNDPVREQYF.

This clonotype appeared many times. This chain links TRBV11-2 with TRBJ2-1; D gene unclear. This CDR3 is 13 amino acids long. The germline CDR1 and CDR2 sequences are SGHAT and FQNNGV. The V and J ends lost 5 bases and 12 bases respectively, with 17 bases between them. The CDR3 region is CASSRPPIPMQFF. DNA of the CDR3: TGTGCCAGCAGCAGACCCCCCATCCCAATGCAGTTCTTC.

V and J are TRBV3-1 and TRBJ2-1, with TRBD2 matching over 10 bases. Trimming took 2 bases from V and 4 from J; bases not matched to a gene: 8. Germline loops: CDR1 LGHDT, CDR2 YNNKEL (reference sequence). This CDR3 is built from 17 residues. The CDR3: CASSQQLAGVGYNEQFF. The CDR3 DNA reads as TGTGCCAGCAGCCAACAGCTAGCGGGAGTGGGTTACAATGAGCAGTTCTTC.

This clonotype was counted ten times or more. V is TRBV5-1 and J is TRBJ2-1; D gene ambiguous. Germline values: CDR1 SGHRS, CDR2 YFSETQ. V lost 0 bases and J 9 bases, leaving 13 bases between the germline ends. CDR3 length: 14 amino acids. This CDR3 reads CASSLAAGTSEQFF. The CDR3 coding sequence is TGCGCCAGCAGCTTGGCAGCCGGAACAAGTGAGCAGTTCTTC.

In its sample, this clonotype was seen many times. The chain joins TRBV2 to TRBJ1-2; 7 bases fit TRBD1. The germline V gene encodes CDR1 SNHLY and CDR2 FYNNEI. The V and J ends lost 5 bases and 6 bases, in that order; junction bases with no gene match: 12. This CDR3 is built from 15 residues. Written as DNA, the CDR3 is TGTGCCAGCAGTCCAGACCGACAGGGATCAAATGGCTACACCTTC. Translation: CASSPDRQGSNGYTF.

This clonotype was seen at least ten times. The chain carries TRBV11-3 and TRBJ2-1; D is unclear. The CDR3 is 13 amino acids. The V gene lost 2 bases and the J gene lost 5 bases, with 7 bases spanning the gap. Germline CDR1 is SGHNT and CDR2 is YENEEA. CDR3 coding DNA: TGTGCCAGCAGCTTACTACTTGACAATGAGCAGTTCTTC. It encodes CASSLLLDNEQFF.

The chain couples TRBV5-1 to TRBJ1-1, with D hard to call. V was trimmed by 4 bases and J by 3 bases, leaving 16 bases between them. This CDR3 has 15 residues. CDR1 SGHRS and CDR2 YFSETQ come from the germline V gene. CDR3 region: CASSLTPVGYTEAFF. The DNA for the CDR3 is TGCGCCAGCAGCCTGACCCCGGTGGGGTACACTGAAGCTTTCTTT.

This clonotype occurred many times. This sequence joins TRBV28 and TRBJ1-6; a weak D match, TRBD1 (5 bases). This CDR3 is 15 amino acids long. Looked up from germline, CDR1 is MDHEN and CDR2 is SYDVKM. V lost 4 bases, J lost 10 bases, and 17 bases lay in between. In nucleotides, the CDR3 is TGTGCCAGCAGTTCGGGGCTCCGTGACGGGTCACCCCTCCACTTT. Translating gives CASSSGLRDGSPLHF.

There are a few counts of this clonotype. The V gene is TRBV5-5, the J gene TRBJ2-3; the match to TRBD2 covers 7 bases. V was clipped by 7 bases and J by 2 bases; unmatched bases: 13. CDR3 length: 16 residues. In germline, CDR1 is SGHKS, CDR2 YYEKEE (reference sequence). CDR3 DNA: TGTGCCAGCCACTCTAAAAGCGGGATGTCCACAGATACGCAGTATTTT. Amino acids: CASHSKSGMSTDTQYF.

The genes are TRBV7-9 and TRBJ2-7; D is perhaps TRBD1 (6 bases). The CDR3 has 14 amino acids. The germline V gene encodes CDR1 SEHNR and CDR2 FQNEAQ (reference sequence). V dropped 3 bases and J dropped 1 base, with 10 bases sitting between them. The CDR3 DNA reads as TGTGCCAGCAGCTTGGGGGCATTTTCCTACGAGCAGTACTTC. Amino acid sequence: CASSLGAFSYEQYF.

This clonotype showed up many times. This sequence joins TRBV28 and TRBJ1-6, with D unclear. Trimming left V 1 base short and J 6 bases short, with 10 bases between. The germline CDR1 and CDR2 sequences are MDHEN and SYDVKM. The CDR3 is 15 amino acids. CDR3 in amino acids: CASSLSGRSNSPLHF. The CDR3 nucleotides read TGTGCCAGCAGTTTATCCGGACGGTCTAATTCACCCCTCCACTTT.